This T cell receptor (beta chain) was sequenced during a study of cytomegalovirus exposure and HLA in healthy donors (dated 2017 in TCRdb). With respect to the entire study: An earlier analysis of some 600 of the donors reported approximately 280 Gb of sequence data and around 120 million unique TCR beta sequences obtained from about 180 million T cells. An early release covering approximately 600 HLA-typed donors comprised about 300 gigabases of sequencing data and 65 million to 100 million unique TCR sequences. Typing coverage varied by locus: roughly 620-640 donors for A, B, C, DRB1 and DQB1; more than 500 for DQA1; approximately 570 for DPA1; some 470 for DPB1. Using immunosequencing, the study profiled T cell repertoires from about 650 subjects and related those repertoires to cytomegalovirus serostatus. Of the roughly 400 genotyped donors, over 70% fell in the genetic ancestry cluster associated with self-reported Caucasian donors. Across approximately 400 genotyped donors of the cohort, an average of 235,054 unique TCR beta nucleotide sequences per donor were sequenced, and around 20% of those sequences were non-productive. Roughly 5 DR-DQ haplotypes were treated as single units for association and clustering because of strong linkage in the cohort. To predict cytomegalovirus infection status, the study brought together high-throughput TCR immunosequencing, statistical association of individual TCRs with disease status, and machine learning. A later analysis re-analyzed previously published TCR beta repertoires from 666 donors and added high-resolution HLA genotyping to study TCR occurrence patterns. The study was designed to test whether signatures of past pathogen exposure could be identified by cataloging public T cell receptors. In an earlier analysis of roughly 580 of the donors, high-throughput TCR beta sequencing was used to judge whether each TCR beta V gene segment behaved as functional or pseudogenic. HLA typing covered class I and class II loci at four-digit resolution. Rather than drawing on any new phenotypic data, the later analysis identified candidate immune exposures from TCR beta sequences and the way those sequences occurred across donors. A later genetic analysis took genome-wide SNP genotypes for about three fifths of the roughly 670 donors and used that subset as a discovery cohort. Alongside the repertoire data, information on donor age, sex, ethnicity and CMV serostatus was compiled. Every repertoire in the discovery cohort had been generated on one and the same sequencing platform. In addition to the first cohort of 666 subjects, a separate validation cohort of some 120 different subjects was used. The research as a whole found: Because counts were too low, seventeen rarely observed V segments, including chromosome 9 orphons, were excluded from the earlier analysis of several hundred of the donors. When HLA alleles, especially DR and DQ, strongly co-occurred, TCR associations were difficult to assign to individual alleles. The cohort was sequenced for TCR beta chains only, and without alpha or paired-chain data the features that could be detected were limited. The classifier was reported to diagnose cytomegalovirus status with high specificity and sensitivity in both the original cohort and the validation cohort. The study gave a list of about 160 TCR beta chains associated with cytomegalovirus. In a later analysis, the rate of TCR association differed among HLA loci, with DRB1 alleles having the most associated TCRs and HLA-C alleles having the fewest. Several of the top co-occurrence clusters appeared to be linked to parvovirus B19, influenza, CMV and Epstein-Barr virus, according to a later analysis. In a later analysis, around 15,000 TCR beta sequences were associated with specific HLA alleles at a false discovery rate of 0.05. The 87-base-pair reads could not distinguish some IMGT-functional V segments, including TRBV6-2 and TRBV6-3, so those segments were excluded. Because HLA typing was missing for some donors at each locus, association tests included only the typed subset. In a later analysis, HLA-associated TCR beta chains were found to be more clonally expanded and to have lower generation probabilities than equally common non-associated chains. In vitro tests confirmed that a few of the cytomegalovirus-associated TCR beta chains recognize cytomegalovirus antigens. An association between a missense DCLRE1C variant and V-gene and J-gene trimming of TCR beta chains was found in a later genetic analysis and replicated in an independent cohort. The only immune exposure information available for the cohort was CMV serostatus. Linkage disequilibrium might explain the correlated functional status among segregating V segments, but an unknown experimental factor could not be ruled out. Most TCR sequences were observed very rarely across donors, whereas some public TCRs were present in many individuals. It was suggested by the authors that the approach could potentially be generalized to other disease states and immunological phenotypes. According to a later genetic analysis, donors in an Asian-associated ancestry cluster had fewer N-insertions in productive TCRs than the approximately 630-donor mean. A further reported finding was that TCR beta sequences accurately predicted the HLA-A and HLA-B alleles for most subjects in the first cohort. In an earlier analysis of some 500 of the donors, most TCR beta V segments were observed in productive rearrangements about 87% or about 30% of the time, broadly matching IMGT annotations. A later analysis found that most CMV-associated TCR beta chains appeared HLA-restricted, with HLA associations seemingly driven largely by CMV exposure. A cluster of highly shared sequence variants was judged likely to represent a technical artifact of the sequencing pipeline. The presence/absence analyses assumed that sequencing depth was roughly uniform across donors, and that assumption may not be true.

Here V drops 4 bases and J drops 2 bases, and the junction holds 4 bases not matched to any gene. The CDR3 contains 14 residues, cysteine and phenylalanine counted. Kept here is only the CDR3 DNA, which spans 42 bases and is read in frame from base 1. From a lookup of the germline V gene (reference sequence), CDR1 and CDR2 are MNHEY and SMNVEV. As concerns this clone: This clone's antigen is unknown. No base qualities exist here, and no much larger clone lies one base off it.

In total, roughly 670 healthy bone marrow donors made up the cohort. At the time of sampling, all cohort members were nominally healthy, though unrecorded immune exposures were likely present. The donor was CMV seropositive and belonged to the group of about 290 seropositive cohort members. Each donor provided a peripheral blood sample, and peripheral blood mononuclear cells were used for TCR beta sequencing. The Qiagen DNeasy Blood Extraction Kit was used to extract genomic DNA from the blood cell samples. The library relied on the immunoSEQ multiplex PCR assay. The multiplex PCR relied on a mix of 60 forward primers for TCR Vbeta segments and 13 reverse primers for TCR Jbeta segments. Amplification of the CDR3 region of rearranged TCR beta genes was performed with a multiplex PCR assay on genomic DNA. On the Illumina HiSeq System, the amplified TCR beta libraries were sequenced as 87-base-pair reads. Per the authors' processing: A later analysis counted approximately 74 million unique TCR beta chains across the 550 to 700 repertoires, and about 10 million of these chains were shared by at least two donors. To remove PCR and sequencing errors, raw reads were error-corrected and collapsed into unique sequences using a nearest-neighbor algorithm that merged closely related sequences. Alignment of CDR3 sequences to IMGT reference sequences was used to assign V, D and J gene segments. For a sequence to be retained, a match of at least six nucleotides was required to both a V gene segment and a J gene segment. Rearrangements were classified as productive when the CDR3 lacked stop codons and remained in frame with V and J, and all other rearrangements were classified as non-productive. CDR3 was defined by IMGT convention, running from the second conserved V-encoded cysteine to the conserved J-encoded phenylalanine. Sequences without an unambiguous match to a single V gene segment were excluded from the earlier analysis of 587 of the donors. An earlier analysis of approximately 590 of the donors called V segments functional above 56.7% productive rearrangements and segregating when the between-donor standard deviation exceeded 5%. To diagnose cytomegalovirus status from the catalog of TCR beta chain sequences, a statistical classification framework was built. V and J gene assignment, in a later analysis, came from comparing TCR nucleotide sequences with IMGT/GENE-DB human TR gene sequences. The TCRdist pipeline was used in a later analysis to assign CDR3 sequences and most-parsimonious VDJ recombination scenarios. In a later analysis, every TCR beta chain was defined by the combination of its CDR3 amino acid sequence and its V-gene family, and reads without a unique V-gene family were dropped. A later analysis removed 500 to 650 highly shared, low-generation-probability nucleotide sequences to deal with suspected cross-contamination and a sequencing artifact. In a later analysis, a clonal expansion index was calculated for each public chain from normalized within-repertoire ranks of inferred template counts. A later analysis computed generation probabilities with a VDJ recombination model fitted to out-of-frame rearrangements, and checked the results against IGoR. In a later analysis, TCR-TCR, TCR-HLA and TCR-CMV co-occurrence was scored with hypergeometric tests, and a repertoire-size bias correction was applied to TCR pairs. To estimate false discovery rates, a later analysis permuted the HLA or CMV assignments 20 times. In a later analysis, co-occurring TCRs were grouped with DBSCAN, and TCRdist sequence similarity was added when clustering was performed within HLA-allele-positive subsets. Co-occurrence clustering excluded repertoires with fewer than 30,000 or more than 120,000 public chains, plus five with anomalous nucleotide sharing. TCRdb provides this immuneACCESS table in a form limited to in-frame rearrangements. Some clones are lacking; in checked studies, under half of them reflect an unresolved V gene, and why the rest are absent is not known. The V and J calls and clone size are taken from that table; D and trimming were inferred from the DNA. This sample has about 120,000 clones in its table, and approximately 78% of those were observed once. Of the sample, less than 4% falls within the top ten clones.

The clonotype originates from a woman in her 30s in good health and CMV-seropositive. Sequenced: PBMCs. The chain employs TRBV27 and TRBJ2-5, and 7 bases in between align with TRBD1. In nucleotides, the sequence is TGTGCCAGCAGTTCCTGGACAGGACAAGAGACCCAGTACTTC. This sequence encodes CASSSWTGQETQYF.